Each of the 27 T cell receptor beta chains below was sequenced from the same sample in a study of cytomegalovirus exposure and HLA in healthy donors. The PCR made use of 60 Vbeta and 13 Jbeta primers. The repertoire was sequenced with immunoSEQ multiplex PCR; TCRdb's copy has only in-frame clones and lacks some. The repertoire holds some 150,000 clones, with 79% as singletons. Sequenced sample: PBMCs. These receptors were taken from a man in his fifties in good health and CMV-seropositive.

The CDR3 bases are TGTGCCAGCAGCGTAGAACAGGGGGGGTACAATGAGCAGTTCTTC. Its protein product is CASSVEQGGYNEQFF. The genes are TRBV9 and TRBJ2-1; possible D gene TRBD1, 8 bases. The CDR3 has 15 residues. Trimming took off 0 bases at V and 4 bases at J, with 11 bases between the two ends. Germline CDR1 is SGDLS and CDR2 is YYNGEE.

The V gene is TRBV7-6, the J gene TRBJ2-7; TRBD2 is a possible D gene (5 bases). Trimming took 3 bases from V and 5 from J, leaving 11 bases between them. The CDR3 is 13 amino acids. Germline CDR1 reads SGHVS; CDR2 reads FNYEAQ. The CDR3 bases are TGTGCCAGCAGCTTGTGGGAGTCAGACGAGCAGTACTTC. It is translated as CASSLWESDEQYF.

V gene TRBV6-6 combines with J gene TRBJ2-7; TRBD2 agrees at 8 bases. V dropped 3 bases and J dropped 5; count of bases not matched to a gene: 6. CDR1 MNHNY and CDR2 SVGAGI come from the germline V gene (reference sequence). The length of the CDR3 is 14 residues. Here the CDR3 reads CASSYTGGPDEQYF. Here the CDR3 DNA reads TGTGCCAGCAGTTATACGGGAGGGCCCGACGAGCAGTACTTC.

The CDR3 region is CASSLRASVSYNEQFF. CDR3 sequence (DNA): TGTGCCAGCAGCTTAAGGGCTAGCGTCTCCTACAATGAGCAGTTCTTC. This chain connects TRBV7-3 to TRBJ2-1; TRBD2 might be the D (6 bases). V lost 1 base and J lost 0, with 10 bases in between. Germline V gives CDR1 SGHTA, CDR2 FQGTGA. The CDR3 consists of 16 residues.

The chain uses TRBV10-3 and TRBJ2-7, with 7 positions matching TRBD2. CDR3 length equals 13 residues. V gave up 5 bases and J gave up 0 bases; unmatched junction bases: 1. Germline CDR1 is ENHRY and CDR2 is SYGVKD. CDR3 nucleotide sequence: TGTGCCATCAGTAGCGGGACCTCCTACGAGCAGTACTTC. Its translation is CAISSGTSYEQYF.

The rearrangement joins TRBV5-1 to TRBJ1-4; TRBD1 agrees at 7 bases. Germline loops: CDR1 SGHRS, CDR2 YFSETQ. The J segment lost 1 base and the V segment lost 1 base, leaving 7 bases of the junction unmatched. The CDR3 has 17 amino acids. The CDR3 DNA follows: TGCGCCAGCAGCTTGTTTACAGGGGATGGAACTAATGAAAAACTGTTTTTT. Protein sequence: CASSLFTGDGTNEKLFF. The full variable domain, with the rest looked up from reference TRBV5-1 and TRBJ1-4, is KAGVTQTPRYLIKTRGQQVTLSCSPISGHRSVSWYQQTPGQGLQFLFEYFSETQRNKGNFPGRFSGRQFSNSRSEMNVSTLELGDSALYLCASSLFTGDGTNEKLFFGSGTQLSVL.

The CDR3, as DNA: TGTGCCAGCAGCTTAATCCCCGGACAGAGCTCTGGAAACACCATATATTTT. It encodes CASSLIPGQSSGNTIYF. This chain joins TRBV11-2 and TRBJ1-3, with D possibly matching TRBD1 (6 bases). The CDR3 is 17 amino acids. The V gene lost 2 bases and the J gene lost 0 bases, with 14 bases spanning the gap. From germline, CDR1 is SGHAT and CDR2 FQNNGV.

The V gene is TRBV30, the J gene TRBJ2-7, with D perhaps TRBD1 (5 bases). Trimming removed 3 bases from V and 0 bases from J, with 9 bases in between. The germline gives CDR1 GTSNPN, CDR2 SVGIG (reference sequence). The CDR3 is 13 amino acids. The CDR3, as DNA: TGTGCCTGGAGCACAGGCGTCTCCTACGAGCAGTACTTC. Translation: CAWSTGVSYEQYF.

The chain has TRBV5-1 and TRBJ2-5; 7 bases are a match to TRBD1. The J call may be faulty, since TRBJ2-7 better matches the DNA end. From germline, CDR1 is SGHRS and CDR2 YFSETQ. The CDR3 has 13 residues. CDR3 coding DNA: TGCGCCAGCAGCAGGACAGGAGACTACGAGCAGTACTTC. This translates into CASSRTGDYEQYF.

Only one count was recorded for this clone. V usage is TRBV7-9 and J usage is TRBJ1-2; 8 positions match TRBD1. Germline V gene data show CDR1 as SEHNR and CDR2 as FQNEAQ (reference sequence). CDR3 length: 15 residues. Trimming at V came to 5 bases and at J to 0 bases, leaving 5 bases not matched to a gene. CDR3 sequence reads: CASSPTGGANYGYTF. CDR3 DNA: TGTGCCAGCAGCCCCACAGGGGGGGCTAACTATGGCTACACCTTC. The full variable domain, in which reference TRBV7-9 and TRBJ1-2 provide the parts outside the CDR3, is DTGVSQNPRHKITKRGQNVTFRCDPISEHNRLYWYRQTLGQGPEFLTYFQNEAQLEKSRLLSDRFSAERPKGSFSTLEIQRTEQGDSAMYLCASSPTGGANYGYTFGSGTRLTVV.

This clone was seen only a few times. The J gene is TRBJ1-4, the V gene TRBV25-1; D is possibly TRBD1 (6 bases). The ends were cut back, 7 bases at V and 4 bases at J, with 19 bases in the middle. CDR1 MGHDK and CDR2 SYGVNS come from the germline V gene. This CDR3 is built from 16 residues. CDR3 coding DNA: TGTGCCAGCACCAAAGGGGGGGAGTGGGGTAATGAAAAACTGTTTTTT. Amino acid sequence: CASTKGGEWGNEKLFF. Combining the CDR3 with reference TRBV25-1 and TRBJ1-4 gives the whole variable domain EADIYQTPRYLVIGTGKKITLECSQTMGHDKMYWYQQDPGMELHLIHYSYGVNSTEKGDLSSESTVSRIRTEHFPLTLESARPSHTSQYLCASTKGGEWGNEKLFFGSGTQLSVL.

The chain links TRBV5-1 to TRBJ2-7; D possibly corresponds to TRBD2 (6 bases). Germline V gives CDR1 SGHRS, CDR2 YFSETQ. This CDR3 contains 13 residues. Trimming took 6 bases from V and 0 from J, leaving 10 bases between them. The CDR3 nucleotides are TGCGCCAGCATGGGCGGGACCTCCTACGAGCAGTACTTC. This encodes CASMGGTSYEQYF.

V and J are TRBV6-1 and TRBJ1-1; 9 nucleotides match TRBD1. V was pared by 1 base and J by 4 bases, with 1 base of the junction left unmatched. Germline V gene data show CDR1 as MNHNS and CDR2 as SASEGT. The CDR3 length is 14 residues. This chain's CDR3 is CASSEGTGVTEAFF. The CDR3 nucleotides read TGTGCCAGCAGTGAAGGGACAGGGGTCACTGAAGCTTTCTTT.

The gene calls are TRBV6-5 and TRBJ1-1, with a weak D call TRBD1 (6 bases). From germline, CDR1 is MNHEY and CDR2 SVGAGI. This CDR3 spans 15 amino acids. V shed 5 bases and J shed 1 base, with 14 bases lying between them. The CDR3 DNA follows: TGTGCCAGCAGTCCAATCGACAGGACGAACACTGAAGCTTTCTTT. Encoded protein: CASSPIDRTNTEAFF.

The chain uses TRBV28 and TRBJ2-7; the match to TRBD2 covers 8 bases. This CDR3 has 14 residues. Germline V gives CDR1 MDHEN, CDR2 SYDVKM. Unmatched junction bases numbered 6, after V lost 3 bases and J lost 5 bases. CDR3 nucleotides: TGTGCCAGCAGTTTTACGCGGGAGGAAAACGAGCAGTACTTC. This encodes CASSFTREENEQYF.

With regard to this clone: An end of the junction differs from the germline gene, which may be a read error. The rearrangement uses TRBV2 and TRBJ2-7, with 7 bases lining up with TRBD1. Germline V gene data show CDR1 as SNHLY and CDR2 as FYNNEI. The CDR3 length is 12 residues. In nucleotides, the CDR3 is TGTGCCAGCACTCCATTCCCAGGACAGGCAGACTTC. Its protein is CASTPFPGQADF.

This clone appeared once. The chain couples TRBV29-1 to TRBJ1-1; 7 bases fit TRBD1. V lost 3 bases to trimming and J lost 0 bases; unmatched junction nucleotides: 1. The CDR3 is 13 residues long. CDR1 and CDR2 from the germline V gene are SQVTM and ANQGSEA. The CDR3 here is CSVEGTVNTEAFF. The CDR3 region has the DNA TGCAGCGTTGAGGGGACAGTGAACACTGAAGCTTTCTTT.

This chain connects TRBV4-1 to TRBJ2-5; D is unclear. This CDR3 comprises 15 residues. Germline V gene lookup returns CDR1 MGHRA and CDR2 YSYEKL. V was pared by 0 bases and J by 1 base, with 9 bases between. This CDR3 is CASSQETTSQETQYF. The DNA for the CDR3 is TGCGCCAGCAGCCAAGAGACGACATCCCAAGAGACCCAGTACTTC.

This chain connects TRBV9 to TRBJ2-1; unclear D gene. CDR3 size: 13 residues. The V and J ends lost 7 bases and 1 base respectively, with 9 bases between them. Germline loops: CDR1 SGDLS, CDR2 YYNGEE. CDR3 protein: CASGPRSYNEQFF. CDR3 DNA: TGTGCCAGCGGGCCCCGGTCCTACAATGAGCAGTTCTTC. The entire variable domain, with the rest obtained from reference TRBV9 and TRBJ2-1, is as follows: DSGVTQTPKHLITATGQRVTLRCSPRSGDLSVYWYQQSLDQGLQFLIQYYNGEERAKGNILERFSAQQFPDLHSELNLSSLELGDSALYFCASGPRSYNEQFFGPGTRLTVL.

This rearrangement joins TRBV5-1 to TRBJ2-2; 8 bases match TRBD1. The junction had 13 bases not matched to a gene; V was cut back by 7 bases and J by 5 bases. Germline V CDR1 and CDR2: SGHRS, YFSETQ. This CDR3 region has 16 residues. CDR3 DNA: TGCGCCAGCCGTACTACAGGGGGAAGAGGAACCGGGGAGCTGTTTTTT. Translation gives CASRTTGGRGTGELFF.

V usage is TRBV27 and J usage is TRBJ2-5; 9 nucleotides line up with TRBD1. V was clipped by 4 bases and J by 1 base; unmatched bases: 7. The CDR3 contains 16 residues. Germline V lookup: CDR1 MNHEY, CDR2 SMNVEV (reference sequence). CDR3 sequence: CASSSPHRGPQETQYF. CDR3 DNA sequence: TGTGCCAGCAGTTCCCCCCACAGGGGGCCCCAAGAGACCCAGTACTTC.

The chain has TRBV28 and TRBJ2-7; TRBD2 agrees at 9 bases. From germline, CDR1 is MDHEN and CDR2 SYDVKM. After removal of 5 bases from V and 6 bases from J, the junction contained 14 bases not matched to a gene. The CDR3 runs 16 residues. The CDR3 DNA sequence: TGTGCCAGCAGTCCCCCGGGACTAGCTATGTCCCGCGAGCAGTACTTC. It encodes CASSPPGLAMSREQYF. Drawing the rest from reference TRBV28 and TRBJ2-7, the complete variable domain is DVKVTQSSRYLVKRTGEKVFLECVQDMDHENMFWYRQDPGLGLRLIYFSYDVKMKEKGDIPEGYSVSREKKERFSLILESASTNQTSMYLCASSPPGLAMSREQYFGPGTRLTVT.

The V gene is TRBV9, the J gene TRBJ2-6; 7 bases fit TRBD2. CDR1 is SGDLS, CDR2 YYNGEE, per germline. This CDR3 comprises 16 residues. V lost 3 bases to trimming and J lost 2 bases; unmatched junction nucleotides: 5. CDR3 nucleotide sequence: TGTGCCAGCAGCGCGGCGGGGGTTCCTGGGGCCAACGTCCTGACTTTC. It codes for CASSAAGVPGANVLTF.

This chain uses TRBV6-1 with TRBJ1-1; D unresolved. Germline values: CDR1 MNHNS, CDR2 SASEGT. V was trimmed by 5 bases and J by 1 base, leaving 11 bases between them. The CDR3 consists of 14 residues. CDR3 bases: TGTGCCAGCAGTTTCAGCGATCAGAACACTGAAGCTTTCTTT. Residues: CASSFSDQNTEAFF.

The V call is TRBV11-2, the J call TRBJ2-7, with 10 bases aligning to TRBD1. Per the germline V gene, CDR1 is SGHAT and CDR2 is FQNNGV. The ends lost 5 bases at V and 4 bases at J; junction bases unmatched: 8. The CDR3 runs 15 residues. CDR3 residues: CASSLRTGGGYEQYF. For the CDR3, the DNA is TGTGCCAGCAGCCTTAGGACAGGGGGAGGGTACGAGCAGTACTTC.

V usage is TRBV7-9 and J usage is TRBJ2-7, with a weak D call TRBD2 (6 bases). The CDR3 has 17 amino acids. V dropped 4 bases and J dropped 4 bases, with 23 bases sitting between them. Germline V gives CDR1 SEHNR, CDR2 FQNEAQ (reference sequence). The CDR3 spells CASSSTPSGTHEYEQYF. CDR3 nucleotides: TGTGCCAGCAGCTCGACCCCCTCCGGGACTCACGAGTACGAGCAGTACTTC.

This clone turned up a few times. The gene calls are TRBV5-1 and TRBJ2-6; possible D gene TRBD1, 6 bases. The CDR3 length is 18 residues. V gave up 4 bases and J gave up 2 bases, with 19 bases separating them. In germline, CDR1 is SGHRS, CDR2 YFSETQ. CDR3 loop: CASSQQMDSLPGANVLTF. CDR3 bases: TGCGCCAGCAGCCAACAGATGGACAGCTTGCCTGGGGCCAACGTCCTGACTTTC.